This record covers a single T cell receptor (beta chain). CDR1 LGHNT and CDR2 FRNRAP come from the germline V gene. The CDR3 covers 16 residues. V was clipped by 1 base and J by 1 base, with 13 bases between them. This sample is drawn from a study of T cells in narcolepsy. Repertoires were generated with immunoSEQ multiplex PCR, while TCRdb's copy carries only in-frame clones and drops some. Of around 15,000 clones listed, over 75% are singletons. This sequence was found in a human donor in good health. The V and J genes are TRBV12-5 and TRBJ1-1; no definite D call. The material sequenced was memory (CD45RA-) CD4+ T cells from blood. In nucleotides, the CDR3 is TGTGCTAGTGGTTTGGCCAAATCGGACGGGAACACTGAAGCTTTCTTT. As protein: CASGLAKSDGNTEAFF.